This T cell receptor (beta chain) comes out of a study of CD8+ T cells in alopecia areata. On the study more broadly: Each of the treated patients was given oral tofacitinib, 5 to 10 mg twice daily, for moderate-to-severe alopecia areata. Findings and limits, study-wide: Normal skin's resident alphabeta T cells are also sequenced in scalp samples.

RNA extraction was followed by reverse transcription into cDNA, which acted as the sequencing template. Produced via immunoSEQ multiplex PCR; TCRdb's table is partial and in-frame only. Of approximately 89,000 clones detected, around 44% appear once; the ten largest clones hold about 0.79%. Germline loops: CDR1 LNHDA, CDR2 SQIVND (reference sequence). The CDR3 has 13 amino acids. V lost 7 bases, J lost 6 bases, and 15 bases lay in between. Points on this clone: The antigen is not known.

PBMCs served as the source from which CD4+ and CD8+ T cells were sorted. Source material: CD4+ T cells sorted from blood. The chain has TRBV19 and TRBJ1-1, with D unclear. This receptor was taken from a human donor with alopecia areata. The CDR3 here is CASTKGMVAEAFF. DNA for the CDR3: TGTGCCAGTACCAAGGGAATGGTGGCTGAAGCTTTCTTT. The full variable domain, rest sourced from reference TRBV19 and TRBJ1-1, is DGGITQSPKYLFRKEGQNVTLSCEQNLNHDAMYWYRQDPGQGLRLIYYSQIVNDFQKGDIAEGYSVSREKKESFPLTVTSAQKNPTAFYLCASTKGMVAEAFFGQGTRLTVV.